One TCR beta chain is described in this entry. Its target is not known. This CDR3 comprises 15 residues. The V end was cut by 0 bases, the J end by 5 bases, with 10 bases between. Germline V gene lookup returns CDR1 LNHNV and CDR2 YYDKDF (reference sequence). Only in-frame clones appear in the TCRdb table, and some are missing; sequencing was by immunoSEQ multiplex PCR. The table shows about 70,000 clones, with roughly 89% occurring only once. These data belong to a study of OX40 agonist ivuxolimab in advanced cancers. Findings and limits, study-wide: Some nonresponders also had low normalized T-cell clonal expansion. Relative to CD4+, CD8+ T cells held more expanded clones on average.

Sequencing used CD4+ or CD8+ T cells sorted from blood, obtained in a trial of the OX40 agonist ivuxolimab. The chain employs TRBV15 and TRBJ1-4; D not resolved. This TCR derives from an adult with an advanced solid tumor such as melanoma, head and neck, liver or kidney cancer. CDR3 sequence (DNA): TGTGCCACCAGCAGAGATCTGGGATCCAATGAAAAACTGTTTTTT. Encoded protein: CATSRDLGSNEKLFF.